Each of the 15 T cell receptor beta chains below was sequenced from the same sample in a study of cytomegalovirus exposure and HLA in healthy donors. Amplification used 60 Vbeta primers and 13 Jbeta primers. This table comes from immunoSEQ multiplex PCR, and its TCRdb copy is limited to in-frame clones, with some not included. The table lists some 250,000 clones, around 76% of them singletons. Input material: PBMCs. The source is a woman aged 40 to 50 in good health and CMV-seropositive.

This chain joins TRBV2 and TRBJ2-7, with TRBD1 identical over 10 bases. The V gene end was trimmed by 6 bases and the J gene end by 2 bases; junction bases not matched to a gene: 4. The CDR3 length is 14 residues. The germline gives CDR1 SNHLY, CDR2 FYNNEI. The chain's CDR3 is CASRGDRGPYEQYF. CDR3 nucleotides: TGTGCCAGCAGAGGGGACAGGGGCCCCTACGAGCAGTACTTC.

This clone came up a few times. This chain links TRBV5-1 with TRBJ1-1; the D gene is possibly TRBD1 (5 bases). The CDR3 length is 15 residues. V lost 0 bases and J 6 bases, leaving 15 bases between the germline ends. Germline assignment: CDR1 SGHRS and CDR2 YFSETQ. The CDR3 DNA reads TGCGCCAGCAGCTTGGACTTTGGGGCAGGGTCTGAAGCTTTCTTT. This gives the protein CASSLDFGAGSEAFF.

V gene TRBV21-1 combines with J gene TRBJ1-2. TRBV21-1 is a pseudogene locus. The CDR3 has 16 residues. In DNA form, the CDR3 reads TGTGCCAGCAGCAAAAAGACTGCACCTTCTAACTATGGCTACACCTTC. Encoded protein: CASSKKTAPSNYGYTF.

This chain links TRBV5-1 with TRBJ1-4, with 9 bases fitting TRBD1. V shed 0 bases, J shed 12 bases, and the junction held 12 bases outside the gene matches. CDR3 length: 16 residues. CDR1 is SGHRS and CDR2 is YFSETQ in the germline V gene. CDR3 loop: CASSLDPQGAQEELFF. The CDR3 bases are TGCGCCAGCAGCTTGGATCCACAGGGGGCTCAGGAAGAACTGTTTTTT.

The chain carries TRBV27 and TRBJ1-1, with 9 bases that match TRBD1. The V segment lost 2 bases and the J segment 10 bases; nucleotides outside the gene matches: 8. Germline V gene lookup returns CDR1 MNHEY and CDR2 SMNVEV (reference sequence). This CDR3 comprises 14 residues. Written as DNA, the CDR3 is TGTGCCAGCAGTTTAGGGACAGGGTTGAGCCGAGCTTTCTTT. It translates to CASSLGTGLSRAFF.

The rearrangement links TRBV4-2 to TRBJ1-2, with D possibly matching TRBD1 (5 bases). CDR1 and CDR2 (germline): LGHNA, YNFKEQ. This CDR3 region has 16 residues. Deletions cut 1 base from V and 3 bases from J, with 15 bases between. The CDR3 coding sequence is TGTGCCAGCAGCCAAGCAGGGATAGGGACTTACTATGGCTACACCTTC. It is translated as CASSQAGIGTYYGYTF.

This clone was counted between two and nine times. The CDR3 DNA follows: TGTGCCAGCAGTGAAGCATCGTTCTACGAGCAGTACTTC. Encoded protein: CASSEASFYEQYF. The chain recombines TRBV6-1 with TRBJ2-5; D not certain. The J call could be wrong; TRBJ2-7 is a better fit for the DNA end. This CDR3 has 13 residues. Per germline, CDR1 MNHNS and CDR2 SASEGT.

The chain employs TRBV6-6 and TRBJ2-3; 12 bases match TRBD2. The germline CDR1 and CDR2 sequences are MNHNY and SVGAGI (reference sequence). CDR3 size: 16 residues. The V segment lost 2 bases and the J segment 2 bases; nucleotides outside the gene matches: 2. CDR3 amino acids: CASSYGLAGITDTQYF. In DNA, the CDR3 is TGTGCCAGCAGTTACGGACTAGCGGGGATCACAGATACGCAGTATTTT.

CDR3 sequence reads: CATSRVSRNTEAFF. Written as DNA, the CDR3 is TGTGCCACCAGCAGAGTTTCTAGGAACACTGAAGCTTTCTTT. The rearrangement uses TRBV15 and TRBJ1-1; D remains ambiguous. The CDR3 is 14 residues long. Germline assignment: CDR1 LNHNV and CDR2 YYDKDF (reference sequence). Trimming took off 1 base at V and 1 base at J, with 7 bases between the two ends. Combining the CDR3 with reference TRBV15 and TRBJ1-1 gives the whole variable domain DAMVIQNPRYQVTQFGKPVTLSCSQTLNHNVMYWYQQKSSQAPKLLFHYYDKDFNNEADTPDNFQSRRPNTSFCFLDIRSPGLGDTAMYLCATSRVSRNTEAFFGQGTRLTVV.

On this clone: The germline gene is not matched at one end of the junction; a read error may be the cause. The chain uses TRBV10-3 and TRBJ2-7; the D is unclear. The CDR3 contains 15 residues. Germline loops: CDR1 ENHRY, CDR2 SYGVKD. The DNA for the CDR3 is TGTGCCAGCAGTTACTTCTCCGGTTCCGAGATCGAGCAGTACTTC. Protein: CASSYFSGSEIEQYF.

A few counts support this clone. This chain links TRBV7-2 with TRBJ1-2, with TRBD1 identical over 9 bases. This CDR3 contains 13 residues. Germline V gene lookup returns CDR1 SGHTA and CDR2 FQGNSA. J lost 7 bases, V lost 5 bases, and 5 bases had no gene match. The DNA of the CDR3 is TGTGCCAGCAGCCAAAACAGGGGGCTTGGCTACACCTTC. This encodes CASSQNRGLGYTF.

The J gene is TRBJ2-7, the V gene TRBV29-1, with D perhaps TRBD2 (6 bases). Trimming took 3 bases from V and 4 from J, leaving 13 bases between them. The CDR3 consists of 13 residues. CDR1 and CDR2 from the germline V gene are SQVTM and ANQGSEA. CDR3 nucleotide sequence: TGCAGCGTTGAGGAGGGTGGGAGATACGAGCAGTACTTC. Residues: CSVEEGGRYEQYF.

J is TRBJ1-2 and V is TRBV5-6, with unresolved D. CDR3 length: 13 residues. Germline CDR1 is SGHDT and CDR2 is YYEEEE. Trimming cost V 0 bases and J 2 bases, with 5 bases left between them. CDR3 nucleotides: TGTGCCAGCAGCTTGGACTACAACTATGGCTACACCTTC. Translation gives CASSLDYNYGYTF.

Points on this clone: A read error may account for a junction end that differs from germline. This chain links TRBV7-9 with TRBJ2-7; a weak D match, TRBD2 (5 bases). There are 12 residues in the CDR3. Germline V gives CDR1 SEHNR, CDR2 FQNEAQ (reference sequence). The CDR3 region is CSSSSGTYEQYF. The CDR3 DNA reads as TGTTCCAGCAGCTCGGGAACCTACGAGCAGTACTTC.

This clone was found once. The gene calls are TRBV19 and TRBJ1-2; a possible D gene is TRBD1 (6 bases). The germline gives CDR1 LNHDA, CDR2 SQIVND (reference sequence). This CDR3 is 13 amino acids long. The ends were cut back, 3 bases at V and 4 bases at J, with 9 bases in the middle. The DNA for the CDR3 is TGTGCCAGTAGTATTGACAGGAGCTATGGCTACACCTTC. Its protein product is CASSIDRSYGYTF. The whole variable domain, filled in from reference TRBV19 and TRBJ1-2, reads DGGITQSPKYLFRKEGQNVTLSCEQNLNHDAMYWYRQDPGQGLRLIYYSQIVNDFQKGDIAEGYSVSREKKESFPLTVTSAQKNPTAFYLCASSIDRSYGYTFGSGTRLTVV.